The source of this TCR beta chain is a study of a mutant IDH1 vaccine in newly diagnosed glioma. Looking at the study overall: Most patients had radiochemotherapy with temozolomide before enrollment; others had one alone. General study results and limits: Overall, about 92% of patients had vaccine-induced immune responses.

Time point indicated: baseline, week 1 (first vaccination visit). The treatment here: pre-vaccination baseline after standard-of-care therapy. Trimming shortened V by 0 bases and J by 5 bases, and 10 bases separated the two germline ends. This CDR3 has 15 amino acids. The germline V gene has CDR1 LGHNA and CDR2 YSLEER. As concerns this clone: Its antigen is not known.

Sequencing was performed with immunoSEQ multiplex PCR; in TCRdb, only in-frame clones are kept and a portion is missing. The table records 60,000 to 85,000 clones, 60% to 85% of them present only once. This TCR derives from a man aged 50 or older with glioma. The rearrangement links TRBV4-3 to TRBJ2-2; TRBD1 is a possible D gene (5 bases). Sequencing was performed on PBMCs, taken from a glioma patient treated with radiotherapy, temozolomide or both. The chain's CDR3 is CASSQEIGETGELFF. In DNA form, the CDR3 reads TGCGCCAGCAGCCAAGAGATAGGGGAAACCGGGGAGCTGTTTTTT.